Following are 20 T cell receptor beta chains from one sample sequenced in a study of post-analysis software for immune sequencing data. The study, taken as a whole, reports: Four to six TRBV segments were more frequent in patients than controls; TRBV5-6, TRBV5-1 and TRBV20-1 belonged to this group.

These receptors are not linked to any known antigen. The TCR beta cDNA libraries carried unique molecular identifiers. Via MiXCR, TCRdb re-called the PCR reads, giving one row per CDR3 protein. The data show approximately 350,000 distinct CDR3 sequences, approximately 38% seen once. Material: blood. The receptor source for this set is a girl aged 10 to 17 with multiple sclerosis.

This clonotype has only a few counts. The V and J genes are TRBV5-1 and TRBJ2-7; TRBD1 might be the D (5 bases). Deletions cut 0 bases from V and 3 bases from J, with 13 bases between. This CDR3 is 15 amino acids long. Germline V gene lookup returns CDR1 SGHRS and CDR2 YFSETQ. The CDR3 DNA sequence: TGCGCCAGCAGCTTGGCAGGGCCTTCCAACTACGAGCAGTACTTC. It encodes CASSLAGPSNYEQYF.

In DNA form, the CDR3 reads TGTGCCAGCAGTGGCACGGGGGGGTCTAATGAAAAACTGTTTTTT. Its translation is CASSGTGGSNEKLFF. This rearrangement joins TRBV4-2 to TRBJ1-4; tentatively, D is TRBD1 (5 bases). Germline assignment: CDR1 LGHNA and CDR2 YNFKEQ. The CDR3 extends over 15 amino acids. Trimming removed 6 bases at V and 3 bases at J, with 14 bases between.

This clonotype turned up a few times. The CDR3 reads CSVLGWGANVLTF. The CDR3, as DNA: TGCAGCGTTCTCGGCTGGGGGGCCAACGTCCTGACTTTC. The V and J genes are TRBV29-1 and TRBJ2-6, with D hard to call. In germline, CDR1 is SQVTM, CDR2 ANQGSEA. The CDR3 runs 13 residues. The ends were cut back, 5 bases at V and 4 bases at J, with 9 bases in the middle.

This clonotype was seen a handful of times. The gene calls are TRBV11-2 and TRBJ2-1; 7 nucleotides align to TRBD1. Germline CDR1 reads SGHAT; CDR2 reads FQNNGV. Germline trimming cut 7 bases from V and 10 bases from J; bases unmatched to any gene: 7. The CDR3 runs to 12 residues. CDR3 DNA sequence: TGTGCCAGCACTCTGACAGGGTTAGAGCAGTTCTTC. It specifies CASTLTGLEQFF. Full variable domain (remainder filled in from reference TRBV11-2 and TRBJ2-1): EAGVAQSPRYKIIEKRQSVAFWCNPISGHATLYWYQQILGQGPKLLIQFQNNGVVDDSQLPKDRFSAERLKGVDSTLKIQPAKLEDSAVYLCASTLTGLEQFFGPGTRLTVL.

This chain links TRBV4-2 with TRBJ2-7; TRBD2 agrees at 10 bases. V shed 0 bases and J 4 bases; nucleotides not matched to a gene: 6. Germline V CDR1 and CDR2: LGHNA, YNFKEQ. This CDR3 has 16 residues. The CDR3 coding sequence is TGTGCCAGCAGCCAAGACTCGGGACTAGCGAAGTACGAGCAGTACTTC. Translating it yields CASSQDSGLAKYEQYF.

This clonotype was counted a single time. The chain combines TRBV6-5 with TRBJ2-5; TRBD1 aligns across 8 bases. Germline V gene data show CDR1 as MNHEY and CDR2 as SVGAGI. The CDR3 has 17 residues. J gave up 11 bases and V 2 bases, and 19 bases lay outside the gene matches. The CDR3 region has the DNA TGTGCCAGCAGTTACGCCATCCCTACAGGGGGGCCAGGGGAGCAGTACTTC. This sequence encodes CASSYAIPTGGPGEQYF.

The chain couples TRBV5-6 to TRBJ2-7; 10 bases align to TRBD2. The CDR3 is 18 residues long. Germline trimming cut 0 bases from V and 5 bases from J; bases unmatched to any gene: 14. Per the germline V gene, CDR1 is SGHDT and CDR2 is YYEEEE. The CDR3 bases are TGTGCCAGCAGCTTGGGGATTCAAGCGGGGGGGAGCCGCGACGAGCAGTACTTC. Translation: CASSLGIQAGGSRDEQYF.

In its sample, this clonotype was seen a few times. The V call is TRBV6-1, the J call TRBJ2-3; D is undetermined. CDR1 and CDR2 from the germline V gene are MNHNS and SASEGT. This CDR3 has 10 residues. V was trimmed by 10 bases and J by 4 bases, leaving 6 bases between them. Written as DNA, the CDR3 is TGTGCCACGGGCGCAGATACGCAGTATTTT. Protein: CATGADTQYF.

Only a few counts were recorded for this clonotype. The chain uses TRBV4-1 and TRBJ2-3, with a tentative D call TRBD2 (7 bases). Germline assignment: CDR1 MGHRA and CDR2 YSYEKL. Trimming took 2 bases from V and 5 from J, leaving 11 bases between them. The CDR3 loop spans 14 amino acids. The CDR3 DNA follows: TGCGCCAGCAGCCAATGGGGGGGCAGAGATACGCAGTATTTT. Protein: CASSQWGGRDTQYF.

The chain has TRBV6-5 and TRBJ2-2; D remains unclear. The CDR3 has 15 residues. The germline V gene encodes CDR1 MNHEY and CDR2 SVGAGI. Trimming stripped 3 bases from V and 3 bases from J, with 11 bases between. CDR3 coding DNA: TGTGCCAGCAGTTATCAACTCCGAGACACCGGGGAGCTGTTTTTT. Translating gives CASSYQLRDTGELFF.

About this clonotype: The CDR3 ends on some other residue instead of the conserved phenylalanine or tryptophan, so this is likely a read error. The DNA is omitted, as the CDR3 cannot be located on it reliably, and the CDR3 follows TCRdb's listing. The chain combines TRBV3-1 with TRBJ2-1; the table's D call, TRBD1, has no DNA check behind it. The CDR3 totals 17 residues, both ends included. Looked up from germline, CDR1 is LGHDT and CDR2 is YNNKEL (reference sequence). Here the CDR3 reads CASSEHGTDVNGYTFGS.

The rearrangement joins TRBV20-1 to TRBJ2-4; 7 bases are a match to TRBD2. V dropped 4 bases and J dropped 5; count of bases not matched to a gene: 14. Per the germline V gene, CDR1 is DFQATT and CDR2 is SNEGSKA (reference sequence). The CDR3 has 16 residues. This chain's CDR3 is CSAKDLDGGNQNIQYF. The CDR3 DNA follows: TGCAGTGCTAAAGATCTCGACGGGGGGAACCAAAACATTCAGTACTTC.

This chain connects TRBV20-1 to TRBJ2-1, with 8 nucleotides matching TRBD2. Germline V gene sequence: CDR1 DFQATT, CDR2 SNEGSKA (reference sequence). The junction had 7 bases not matched to a gene; V was cut back by 2 bases and J by 7 bases. The CDR3 has 14 amino acids. The CDR3 is CSARSQRGWNEQFF. The CDR3 DNA sequence: TGCAGTGCTAGAAGCCAGCGGGGGTGGAATGAGCAGTTCTTC.

J is TRBJ1-2 and V is TRBV12-3 or TRBV12-4, with D maybe TRBD1 (5 bases). Trimming cost V 7 bases and J 2 bases, with 14 bases left between them. CDR3 length: 14 amino acids. The CDR3 DNA is TGTGCCAGCAACCCGGGGGGGTCCAACTATGGCTACACCTTC. It translates to CASNPGGSNYGYTF.

J is TRBJ1-5 and V is TRBV6-1; 8 nucleotides match TRBD1. Trimming removed 8 bases from V and 1 base from J; junction bases left unmatched: 4. This CDR3 region has 14 residues. The V gene's germline CDR1 is MNHNS and CDR2 SASEGT. The CDR3 coding sequence is TGTGCCAGCGGAAGACAGGGGAGCAATCAGCCCCAGCATTTT. This gives the protein CASGRQGSNQPQHF.

This clonotype has at least ten counts. The chain is built from TRBV9 and TRBJ2-5, with 8 bases identical to TRBD1. The CDR3 spans 15 residues. V shed 0 bases and J 4 bases; nucleotides not matched to a gene: 5. In germline, CDR1 is SGDLS, CDR2 YYNGEE. The CDR3 is CASSVGQGHRETQYF. DNA of the CDR3: TGTGCCAGCAGCGTAGGACAGGGGCACAGAGAGACCCAGTACTTC.

The table lists this clonotype with a few counts. The chain combines TRBV6-6 with TRBJ1-5; 8 positions match TRBD1. The CDR3 length is 16 residues. The J segment lost 4 bases and the V segment lost 0 bases, leaving 5 bases of the junction unmatched. Per the germline V gene, CDR1 is MNHNY and CDR2 is SVGAGI (reference sequence). The CDR3 sequence is CASSYSYRGINQPQHF. The CDR3 coding sequence is TGTGCCAGCAGTTACTCCTACAGGGGGATTAATCAGCCCCAGCATTTT.

Only a few counts were recorded for this clonotype. Here the CDR3 DNA reads TGTGCCAGCAGCGCAGTCTGGGGGCCTGTCAATGAGCAGTTCTTC. Its protein product is CASSAVWGPVNEQFF. J is TRBJ2-1 and V is TRBV27; D is perhaps TRBD1 (6 bases). The CDR3 has 15 amino acids. Trimming pared 6 bases from V and 6 bases from J, leaving 18 bases between. Germline V CDR1 and CDR2: MNHEY, SMNVEV (reference sequence).

This chain connects TRBV29-1 to TRBJ2-1; D is unclear. CDR3 length: 15 amino acids. The germline V gene has CDR1 SQVTM and CDR2 ANQGSEA. The V gene lost 0 bases and the J gene lost 6 bases, with 15 bases spanning the gap. CDR3 nucleotides: TGCAGCGTTGAAGAGTCAGAGGTTTCAATCAATGAGCAGTTCTTC. It translates to CSVEESEVSINEQFF.

J is TRBJ2-5 and V is TRBV5-1; 9 nucleotides match TRBD2. Germline V CDR1 and CDR2: SGHRS, YFSETQ. CDR3 length: 14 amino acids. With 2 bases clipped from V and 7 bases from J, the junction kept 6 bases outside the gene matches. This CDR3 reads CASSLAGGRGTQYF. CDR3 DNA sequence: TGCGCCAGCAGCTTAGCGGGGGGCAGGGGGACCCAGTACTTC.